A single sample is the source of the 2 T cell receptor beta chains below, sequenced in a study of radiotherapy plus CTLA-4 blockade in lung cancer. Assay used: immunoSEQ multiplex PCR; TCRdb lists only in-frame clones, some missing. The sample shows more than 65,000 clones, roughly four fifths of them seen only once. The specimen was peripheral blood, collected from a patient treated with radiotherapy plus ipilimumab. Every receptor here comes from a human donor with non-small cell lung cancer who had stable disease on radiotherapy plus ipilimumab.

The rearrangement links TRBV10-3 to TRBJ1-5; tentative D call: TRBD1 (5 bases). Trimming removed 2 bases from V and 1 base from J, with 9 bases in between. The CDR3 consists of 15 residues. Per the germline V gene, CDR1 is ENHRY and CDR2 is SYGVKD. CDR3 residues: CAISEDGGSNQPQHF. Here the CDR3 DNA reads TGTGCCATCAGTGAGGACGGGGGAAGCAATCAGCCCCAGCATTTT.

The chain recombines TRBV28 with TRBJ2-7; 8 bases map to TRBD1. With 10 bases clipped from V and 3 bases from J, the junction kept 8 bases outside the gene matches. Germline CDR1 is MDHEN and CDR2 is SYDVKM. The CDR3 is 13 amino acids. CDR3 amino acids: CATVDRENYEQYF. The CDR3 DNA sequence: TGTGCCACCGTGGACAGGGAAAACTACGAGCAGTACTTC.